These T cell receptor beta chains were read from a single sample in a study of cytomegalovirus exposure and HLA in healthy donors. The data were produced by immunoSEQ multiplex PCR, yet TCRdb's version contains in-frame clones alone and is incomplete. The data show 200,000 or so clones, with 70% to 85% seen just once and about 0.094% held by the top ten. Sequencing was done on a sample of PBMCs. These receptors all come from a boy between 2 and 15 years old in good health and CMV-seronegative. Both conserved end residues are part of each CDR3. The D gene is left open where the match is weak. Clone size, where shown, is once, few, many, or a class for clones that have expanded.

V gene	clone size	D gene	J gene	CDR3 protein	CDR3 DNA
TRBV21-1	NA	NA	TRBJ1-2	CASSYHGYTF	TGTGCCAGCAGTTATCATGGCTACACCTTC
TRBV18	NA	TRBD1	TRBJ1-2	CASSSSGQHYGYTF	TGTGCCAGCTCCTCCTCGGGACAGCACTATGGCTACACCTTC
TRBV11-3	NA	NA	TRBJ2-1	CASSLSHSVSLVEQFF	TGTGCCAGCAGCTTATCCCACAGTGTCTCCCTCGTGGAGCAGTTCTTC
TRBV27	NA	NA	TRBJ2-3	CASSLRAGANTQYF	TGTGCCAGCAGTTTACGGGCGGGGGCCAATACGCAGTATTTT
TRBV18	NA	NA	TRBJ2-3	CASSLFAETATDTQYF	TGTGCCAGCTCACTTTTTGCAGAGACAGCCACAGATACGCAGTATTTT
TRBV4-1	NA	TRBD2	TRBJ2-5	CASSLFPPGSGVAPDEETQYF	TGCGCCAGCAGCCTCTTCCCTCCGGGTAGCGGGGTCGCCCCGGATGAAGAGACCCAGTACTTC
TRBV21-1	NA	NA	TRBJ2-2	CASSTSSFTGELFF	TGTGCCAGCAGCACATCTAGCTTCACCGGGGAGCTGTTTTTT
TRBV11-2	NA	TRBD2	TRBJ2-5	CASSPRLAGGLETQYF	TGTGCCAGCAGCCCTCGCCTAGCGGGGGGGCTTGAGACCCAGTACTTC
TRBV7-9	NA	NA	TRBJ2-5	CASSLVVQETQYF	TGTGCCAGCAGCCTAGTCGTCCAAGAGACCCAGTACTTC
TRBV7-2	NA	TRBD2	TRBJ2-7	CASSLVGGTYEQYF	TGTGCCAGCAGCTTAGTGGGAGGGACCTACGAGCAGTACTTC
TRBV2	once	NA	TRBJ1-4	CASNDRTATNEKLFF	TGTGCCAGCAATGACAGGACAGCAACTAATGAAAAACTGTTTTTT
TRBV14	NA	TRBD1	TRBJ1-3	CASSQGEQGQNTIYF	TGTGCCAGCAGCCAAGGGGAACAGGGGCAAAACACCATATATTTT
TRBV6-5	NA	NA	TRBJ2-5	CASSQGLSGRETQYF	TGTGCCAGCAGTCAAGGACTAAGTGGTCGGGAGACCCAGTACTTC
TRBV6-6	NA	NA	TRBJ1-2	CASSYVDSHYTF	TGTGCCAGCAGTTATGTGGACAGCCACTACACCTTC
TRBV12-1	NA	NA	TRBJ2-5	CASSAGWGSGGKETQYF	TGTGCCAGCTCCGCCGGGTGGGGTAGCGGGGGTAAAGAGACCCAGTACTTC
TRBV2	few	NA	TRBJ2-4	CASRQGNIQYF	TGTGCCAGCAGGCAGGGGAACATTCAGTACTTC
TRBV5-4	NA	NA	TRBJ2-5	CASSLSSVEETQYF	TGTGCCAGCAGCTTGAGCTCGGTCGAAGAGACCCAGTACTTC
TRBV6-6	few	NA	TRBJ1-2	CASSLQGSGYTF	TGTGCCAGCAGCCTTCAGGGTAGTGGCTACACCTTC
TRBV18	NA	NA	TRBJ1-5	CASSPDRGGQPQHF	TGTGCCAGCTCACCCGACCGGGGGGGCCAGCCCCAGCATTTT
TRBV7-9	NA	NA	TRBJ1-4	CASRERVGINEKLFF	TGTGCCAGCAGGGAACGGGTCGGGATTAATGAAAAACTGTTTTTT
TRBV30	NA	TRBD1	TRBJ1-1	CAWTGTGGFWGPNTEAFF	TGTGCCTGGACCGGGACAGGGGGTTTTTGGGGCCCTAACACTGAAGCTTTCTTT
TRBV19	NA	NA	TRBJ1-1	CASSPTVLLGVAFF	TGTGCCAGTAGTCCCACGGTCCTCTTAGGGGTGGCTTTCTTT
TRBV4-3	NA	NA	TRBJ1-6	CASSQFPRVSPLHF	TGCGCCAGCAGCCAATTCCCTCGAGTATCACCCCTCCACTTT
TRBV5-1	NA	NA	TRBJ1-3	CASSATGSPGNTIYF	TGCGCCAGCAGCGCTACAGGATCCCCTGGAAACACCATATATTTT
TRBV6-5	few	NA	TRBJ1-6	CASSYSMGQVIPPLHF	TGTGCCAGCAGTTACTCGATGGGCCAGGTTATTCCGCCCCTCCACTTT
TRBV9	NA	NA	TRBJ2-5	CASSPRAGEETQYF	TGTGCCAGCAGCCCCCGGGCAGGGGAAGAGACCCAGTACTTC
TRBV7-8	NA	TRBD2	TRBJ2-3	CASSLGGGYTDTQYF	TGTGCCAGCAGCTTAGGCGGGGGGTACACAGATACGCAGTATTTT
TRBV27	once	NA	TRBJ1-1	CASSLSAGNTEAFF	TGTGCCAGCAGTTTATCGGCAGGGAACACTGAAGCTTTCTTT
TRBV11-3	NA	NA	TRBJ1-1	CASSRAGNTEAFF	TGTGCCAGCAGCCGTGCGGGGAACACTGAAGCTTTCTTT
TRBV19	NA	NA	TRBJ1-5	CASSIVGGYSNQPQHF	TGTGCCAGTAGTATAGTGGGGGGGTATAGCAATCAGCCCCAGCATTTT
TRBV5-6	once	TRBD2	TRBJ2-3	CASSPAASGGIDTQYF	TGTGCCAGCAGCCCGGCGGCTAGCGGGGGTATAGATACGCAGTATTTT
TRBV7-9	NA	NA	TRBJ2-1	CASSFRQGGNEQFF	TGTGCCAGCAGCTTTCGACAGGGAGGCAATGAGCAGTTCTTC
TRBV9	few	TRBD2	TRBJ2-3	CASSTHRSSGSTDTQYF	TGTGCCAGCAGCACTCACCGCTCTAGCGGCTCCACAGATACGCAGTATTTT
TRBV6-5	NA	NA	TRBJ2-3	CASSYSSGTDTQYF	TGTGCCAGCAGTTACTCGTCCGGCACAGATACGCAGTATTTT
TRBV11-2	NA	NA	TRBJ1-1	CASSFSAGAGTEAFF	TGTGCCAGCAGCTTTAGTGCGGGGGCAGGCACTGAAGCTTTCTTT